Presented here are 11 T cell receptor beta chains from one specimen sequenced in a study of T cell repertoires in cytomegalovirus infection. MiXCR, run by TCRdb on the reads, gives a single entry per CDR3 protein. Of fewer than 700,000 distinct CDR3 sequences in the sample, 24% were seen once. The specimen was CD8+ T cells from PBMCs. The receptors derive from a human donor in good health (CMV status not recorded). Some clones in this sample may be carry-over from other donors' samples.

The chain has TRBV7-3 and TRBJ1-4, with TRBD1 identical over 9 bases. CDR3 size: 16 residues. Germline V lookup: CDR1 SGHTA, CDR2 FQGTGA. J lost 8 bases, V lost 5 bases, and 12 bases had no gene match. The CDR3 nucleotides read TGTGCCAGCAGCCCCCCCGACAGGGGGGCGTACGAAAAACTGTTTTTT. This codes for CASSPPDRGAYEKLFF. The whole variable domain, remainder taken from reference TRBV7-3 and TRBJ1-4, is GAGVSQTPSNKVTEKGKYVELRCDPISGHTALYWYRQSLGQGPEFLIYFQGTGAADDSGLPNDRFFAVRPEGSVSTLKIQRTERGDSAVYLCASSPPDRGAYEKLFFGSGTQLSVL.

This clonotype showed up just a few times. The chain couples TRBV14 to TRBJ2-7, with TRBD1 matching over 8 bases. CDR1 and CDR2 from the germline V gene are SGHDN and FVKESK. The CDR3 totals 15 residues. The V segment lost 2 bases and the J segment 5 bases; nucleotides outside the gene matches: 8. This CDR3 is CASSQPTGGTDEQYF. For the CDR3, the DNA is TGTGCCAGCAGCCAACCAACAGGGGGAACGGACGAGCAGTACTTC.

The CDR3, as DNA: TGCAGCGTTCACGGGGCGCCTCCCCTCTATGGCTACACCTTC. This encodes CSVHGAPPLYGYTF. V is TRBV29-1 and J is TRBJ1-2; D possibly corresponds to TRBD1 (5 bases). Trimming removed 5 bases at V and 4 bases at J, with 17 bases between. The germline CDR1 and CDR2 sequences are SQVTM and ANQGSEA. The CDR3 spans 14 residues.

The chain combines TRBV10-3 with TRBJ2-7; D remains unclear. This CDR3 region has 13 residues. Between the trimmed V and J ends, which lost 0 bases and 1 base, there was a span of 4 bases. Germline V lookup: CDR1 ENHRY, CDR2 SYGVKD. The CDR3 here is CAISESLSYEQYV. Written as DNA, the CDR3 is TGTGCCATCAGTGAGTCTTTATCCTACGAGCAGTACGTC.

Points on this clonotype: Given a much more abundant clone one base away, this may be a read error. V gene TRBV28 combines with J gene TRBJ2-3; D possibly corresponds to TRBD1 (5 bases). Looked up from germline, CDR1 is MDHEN and CDR2 is SYDVKM. V lost 2 bases to trimming and J lost 4 bases, with 16 bases between them. This CDR3 contains 16 residues. The CDR3 reads CASSLLDTDTPDTQYF. The CDR3 region has the DNA TGTGCCAGCAGTTTACTTGACACGGACACTCCAGATACGCAGTATTTT. Full variable domain (rest looked up from reference TRBV28 and TRBJ2-3): DVKVTQSSRYLVKRTGEKVFLECVQDMDHENMFWYRQDPGLGLRLIYFSYDVKMKEKGDIPEGYSVSREKKERFSLILESASTNQTSMYLCASSLLDTDTPDTQYFGPGTRLTVL.

The chain links TRBV28 to TRBJ2-7, with no clear D. CDR1 MDHEN and CDR2 SYDVKM come from the germline V gene. Deletions cut 2 bases from V and 1 base from J, with 9 bases between. The CDR3 runs 14 residues. The CDR3 sequence is CASSLRYKSYEQYV. Written as DNA, the CDR3 is TGTGCCAGCAGTTTACGGTATAAGTCCTACGAGCAGTACGTC.

This clonotype was seen only a few times. The V gene is TRBV6-5, the J gene TRBJ1-2; D is undetermined. The CDR3 extends over 13 amino acids. Germline V gene data show CDR1 as MNHEY and CDR2 as SVGAGI. Trimming pared 4 bases from V and 4 bases from J, leaving 10 bases between. CDR3 protein: CASSFNLVYGYTF. In DNA, the CDR3 is TGTGCCAGCAGTTTTAACCTTGTCTATGGCTACACCTTC.

This clonotype was seen more than once but under ten times. The chain employs TRBV6-2 or TRBV6-3 and TRBJ2-7; maybe TRBD1 (5 bases). Germline CDR1 and CDR2: MNHEY and SVGEGT. CDR3 length: 13 residues. V was trimmed by 4 bases and J by 6 bases, leaving 13 bases between them. CDR3 sequence (DNA): TGTGCCAGCAGTTTAGGGTGGACAACCGAGCAGTACTTC. This codes for CASSLGWTTEQYF.

This clonotype was recorded once. The junction shows a germline mismatch at one end, possibly a read error. The V and J genes are TRBV7-3 and TRBJ2-1; D might be TRBD2 (5 bases). Germline CDR1 reads SGHTA; CDR2 reads FQGTGA. The CDR3 covers 12 residues. CDR3 bases: TGTGTCAGCAGCTTAGGGAGCGTTGAGCAGTTCTTC. Amino acid sequence: CVSSLGSVEQFF.

This clonotype was recorded many times. This rearrangement joins TRBV7-9 to TRBJ2-4; 10 positions agree with TRBD1. V shed 1 base and J 0 bases; nucleotides not matched to a gene: 12. The CDR3 sequence is 20 residues long. Germline V lookup: CDR1 SEHNR, CDR2 FQNEAQ (reference sequence). The CDR3 DNA reads TGTGCCAGCAGCTTAGGGTCGACAGGGGGCGCTTCCAAAGCCAAAAACATTCAGTACTTC. Translating it yields CASSLGSTGGASKAKNIQYF.

This rearrangement joins TRBV4-2 to TRBJ2-3; 8 nucleotides align to TRBD1. CDR1 is LGHNA and CDR2 is YNFKEQ in the germline V gene. Germline trimming cut 5 bases from V and 4 bases from J; bases unmatched to any gene: 8. This CDR3 has 15 amino acids. CDR3 in DNA: TGTGCCAGCAGCACCACAGGGGGAGTTTCAGATACGCAGTATTTT. It is translated as CASSTTGGVSDTQYF.